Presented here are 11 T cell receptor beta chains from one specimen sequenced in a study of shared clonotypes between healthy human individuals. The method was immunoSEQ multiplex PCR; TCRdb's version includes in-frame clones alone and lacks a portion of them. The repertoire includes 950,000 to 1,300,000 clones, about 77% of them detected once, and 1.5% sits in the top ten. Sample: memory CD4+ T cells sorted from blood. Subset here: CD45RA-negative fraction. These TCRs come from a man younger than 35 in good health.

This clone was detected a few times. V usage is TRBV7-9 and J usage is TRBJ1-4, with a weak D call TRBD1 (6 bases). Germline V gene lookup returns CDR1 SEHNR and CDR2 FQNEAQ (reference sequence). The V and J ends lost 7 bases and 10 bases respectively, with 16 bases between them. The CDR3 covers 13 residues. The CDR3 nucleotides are TGTGCCAGCACCTCCGGGGACATCGGAAAACTGTTTTTT. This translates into CASTSGDIGKLFF. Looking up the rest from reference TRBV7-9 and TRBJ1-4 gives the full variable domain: DTGVSQNPRHKITKRGQNVTFRCDPISEHNRLYWYRQTLGQGPEFLTYFQNEAQLEKSRLLSDRFSAERPKGSFSTLEIQRTEQGDSAMYLCASTSGDIGKLFFGSGTQLSVL.

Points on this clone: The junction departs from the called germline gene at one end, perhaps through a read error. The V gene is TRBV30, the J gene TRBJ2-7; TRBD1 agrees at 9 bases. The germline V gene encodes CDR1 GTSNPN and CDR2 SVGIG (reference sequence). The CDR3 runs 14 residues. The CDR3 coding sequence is TGTGCTTGGACACACGGGACAGGGCCCTACGAGCAGTACTTC. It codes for CAWTHGTGPYEQYF.

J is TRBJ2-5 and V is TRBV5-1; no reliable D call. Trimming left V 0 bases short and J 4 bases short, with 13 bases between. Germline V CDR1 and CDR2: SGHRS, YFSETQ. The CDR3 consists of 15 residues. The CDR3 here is CASSLDGRPPETQYF. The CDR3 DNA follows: TGCGCCAGCAGCTTGGATGGCAGGCCCCCAGAGACCCAGTACTTC.

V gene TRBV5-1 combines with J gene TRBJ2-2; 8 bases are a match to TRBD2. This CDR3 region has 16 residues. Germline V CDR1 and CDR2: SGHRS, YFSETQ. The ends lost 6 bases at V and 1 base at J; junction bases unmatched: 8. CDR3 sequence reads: CASKHGSGGNTGELFF. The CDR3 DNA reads TGCGCCAGCAAACATGGGAGCGGGGGGAACACCGGGGAGCTGTTTTTT.

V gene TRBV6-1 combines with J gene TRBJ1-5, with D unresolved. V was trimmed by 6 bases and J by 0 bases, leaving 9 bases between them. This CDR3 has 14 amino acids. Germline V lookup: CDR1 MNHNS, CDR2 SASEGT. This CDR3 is CASRTASSNQPQHF. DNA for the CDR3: TGTGCCAGCAGAACTGCGAGTAGCAATCAGCCCCAGCATTTT.

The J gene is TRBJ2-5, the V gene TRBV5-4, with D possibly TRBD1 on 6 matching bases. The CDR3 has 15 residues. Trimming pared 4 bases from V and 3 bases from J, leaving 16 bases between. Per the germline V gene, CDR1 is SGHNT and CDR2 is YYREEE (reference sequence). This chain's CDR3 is CASSPLPGQKETQYF. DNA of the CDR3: TGTGCCAGCAGCCCTTTACCCGGACAGAAAGAGACCCAGTACTTC.

CDR3 bases: TGTGCCAGCAGCTTGGTACAGATTACTCAAGAGACCCAGTACTTC. This codes for CASSLVQITQETQYF. The rearrangement joins TRBV5-6 to TRBJ2-5; D unclear. Germline values: CDR1 SGHDT, CDR2 YYEEEE. With 0 bases removed from V and 2 bases from J, the gap between germline ends came to 11 bases. The CDR3 has 15 residues.

CDR3 in amino acids: CASSSRGAGTGELFF. The CDR3 DNA sequence: TGTGCCAGCAGTTCCAGGGGGGCCGGAACCGGGGAGCTGTTTTTT. The chain uses TRBV6-5 and TRBJ2-2; a weak D match, TRBD1 (7 bases). Trimming removed 4 bases from V and 5 bases from J, with 14 bases in between. The CDR3 has 15 amino acids. Per the germline V gene, CDR1 is MNHEY and CDR2 is SVGAGI.

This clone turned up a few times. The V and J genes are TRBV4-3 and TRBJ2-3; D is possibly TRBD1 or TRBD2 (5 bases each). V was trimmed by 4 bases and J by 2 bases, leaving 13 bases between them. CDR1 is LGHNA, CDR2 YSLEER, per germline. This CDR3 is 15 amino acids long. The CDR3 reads CASSPLGTLTDTQYF. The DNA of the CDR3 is TGCGCCAGCAGCCCCCTGGGGACCCTCACAGATACGCAGTATTTT.

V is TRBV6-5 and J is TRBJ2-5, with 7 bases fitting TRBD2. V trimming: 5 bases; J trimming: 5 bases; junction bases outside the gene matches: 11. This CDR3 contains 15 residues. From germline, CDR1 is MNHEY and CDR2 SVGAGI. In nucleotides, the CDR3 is TGTGCCAGCAGTACCCGGGAGGTCCGCAGGGAGACCCAGTACTTC. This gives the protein CASSTREVRRETQYF.

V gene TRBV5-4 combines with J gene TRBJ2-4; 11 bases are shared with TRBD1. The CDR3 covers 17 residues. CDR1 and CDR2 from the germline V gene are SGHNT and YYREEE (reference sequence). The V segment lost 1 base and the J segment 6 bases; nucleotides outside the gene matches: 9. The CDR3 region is CASSLRQPGQGVNIQYF. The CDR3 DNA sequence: TGTGCCAGCAGCTTGAGACAACCGGGACAGGGGGTAAACATTCAGTACTTC.